The table lists the clone carrying this T cell receptor (beta chain) with a few counts. This entry comes from a study of beta chain features in type 1 diabetes. Every isolated RNA sample was fully reverse transcribed, so sequencing captured expressed TCRB transcripts. Sequenced by immunoSEQ multiplex PCR; TCRdb stores in-frame clones only, minus some. Of 300,000 to 400,000 clones in the sample, about 10% are singletons; the top ten hold about 0.014%. The CDR3 is 15 amino acids. Deletions cut 1 base from V and 4 bases from J, with 14 bases between. The germline V gene encodes CDR1 GTSNPN and CDR2 SVGIG (reference sequence).

V gene TRBV30 combines with J gene TRBJ2-1, with D possibly matching TRBD2 (6 bases). The clonotype was recovered from a woman aged 30 to 39 in good health. Material: naive CD4+ T cells from blood. The CDR3 sequence: CAWSEGLSRYNEQFF. In DNA form, the CDR3 reads TGTGCCTGGAGTGAAGGACTATCCAGGTACAATGAGCAGTTCTTC.